This T cell receptor beta chain comes out of a study of shared clonotypes between healthy human individuals. Naive CD8 cells lacked CD45RO and underwent positive selection for CCR7, leaving out terminally differentiated effector memory CD45RA+ cells. About this clone itself: Antigen unknown.

General study results and limits: How much donors shared clonotypes was expected to be affected by sequencing depth.

This table comes from immunoSEQ multiplex PCR, and its TCRdb copy is limited to in-frame clones, with some not included. The table records approximately 1.9 million clones, 90% to 95% of them present only once. Trimming removed 4 bases from V and 6 bases from J, with 9 bases in between. CDR3 length: 13 amino acids. Looked up from germline, CDR1 is MNHEY and CDR2 is SMNVEV (reference sequence). This clonotype was sampled from a man in his late teens or twenties in good health. Some clones in this sample may be carry-over from other donors' samples. The chain recombines TRBV27 with TRBJ2-2; D is uncertain. Sequencing was performed on naive CD8+ T cells from PBMCs. CDR3 sequence: CASSSQRPGELFF. The CDR3 DNA reads as TGTGCCAGCAGTTCTCAGAGACCCGGGGAGCTGTTTTTT.